The subject of this entry is one TCR beta chain. Its antigen is unknown. Base quality data are lacking; no much larger clone is found one base away. Libraries were built with 5' RACE. Sequenced on an Illumina HiSeq 2500. A second PCR of about 6 to 11 cycles was run with a J-beta primer mix and a sample-barcoded 5' primer. Each TCR beta cDNA molecule received a unique molecular identifier from a template-switch 5' adaptor carrying 12 random nucleotides. Each sample yielded at least 2.5 million CDR3-containing paired-end reads. The Mint cDNA synthesis kit, primed by a TRBC-specific oligonucleotide, was used to synthesize first-strand cDNA from all RNA. Following uracil-DNA glycosylase treatment, a first 18-cycle PCR with universal primers M1SS and BC2_uni_R was performed on all cDNA. In the source study's methods: Normalization of each sample was performed by random selection of 1 million high-quality reads, each carrying a distinct molecular identifier. Instead of being binned into consensus sequences, reads that shared molecular identifiers were thrown out. MiTCR, run with a Q25 quality threshold and the strictest error-elimination algorithm, handled CDR3 identification, clonotype clustering and error correction. A nonparametric unseen species model with Euler transformation was used to estimate lower-bound total TCR beta diversity. TCRdb applied fastp at Q25 and MiXCR to the public reads, then kept only in-frame beta chains. Each entry is one CDR3 protein sequence, shown with its most common DNA and genes. The authors' filters were not applied to this entry. The sample profile shows hundreds of thousands of distinct CDR3 sequences; roughly three fifths of them were found once. The ten biggest clones cover about a quarter of the sample.

From cysteine to phenylalanine, the CDR3 is 17 amino acids long. The sequence is cut down to CDR3 DNA, 51 bases in frame from base 1. According to the germline V gene (reference sequence), CDR1 reads SEHNR and CDR2 reads FQNEAQ. Clipping removes 5 bases from V and 8 bases from J, with 15 as the unmatched junction base count. The sample comes from a study of blood T cells in healthy people across ages (dated by TCRdb to the mid-2010s). Concerning the study at large: In model experiments, template switching captured about one uniquely barcoded TCR beta cDNA molecule for every two T cells. Using deep sequencing normalized with unique cDNA molecular identifiers, the study measured how TCR beta repertoire diversity changes with age. Four age groups were formed from the donors: young (average approximately 15 years), middle-aged (just under 40), aged (around 62) and long-lived (roughly 81). Donors of different ages were randomly distributed across sequencing lanes to avoid experimental bias. For two donors (one aged 18 to 29 and one aged 80 or older), the study analyzed two additional independent replicas of 1 million unique cDNA reads from the same blood draw. The study at large found these results: The percentage of naive T cells measured by flow cytometry correlated strongly with observed TCR beta diversity. Estimates of total diversity from one million sequenced T cells were regarded as lower bounds and underestimates. Donor CMV infection status was unknown, potentially confounding age-related changes in expanded clonotypes. Observed TCR beta diversity per million T cells fell roughly linearly with age, and a significant reduction was already apparent by age around 36. Compared with the aged group, the long-lived group had more naive CD4+ T cells, fewer expanded clones and increased TCR diversity, a pattern suggesting age selection. Since profiling was done on bulk unsorted PBMCs, naive and antigen-experienced compartments could not be conclusively compared.

Donors were 35 to 40 systemically healthy Caucasian individuals from Russia aged roughly 6 to 100 years. Each donor gave ten milliliters of peripheral blood, drawn into EDTA-treated Vacutainer tubes. PBMCs were isolated by Ficoll-Paque density-gradient centrifugation, with at least 7 million obtained per sample. Total RNA was extracted from PBMCs with Trizol reagent, with at least 6 micrograms obtained per sample. Naive CD45RAhigh/CD27high T cell percentages were measured by flow cytometry on a PBMC aliquot from every donor. Sequencing was performed on blood. The TCR comes from a man between 35 and 55 years old in good health. The sequence joins TRBV7-9 to TRBJ1-6; TRBD1 matches 7 bases in the middle. The CDR3 amino acid sequence is: CASSQNFRQGLDSPLHF. Read as DNA, the sequence is TGTGCCAGCAGCCAGAACTTCCGACAGGGATTGGATTCACCCCTCCACTTT.